This TCR beta chain was sequenced during a study of blood T cell repertoires in COVID-19. Study details: Whether acute or convalescent, the COVID-19 samples came from the United States, Italy and Spain. Sample material is recorded as cDNA or gDNA derived from T cells, B-cell-depleted T cells, or PBMCs.

Original handling: Reference gene primers were amplified, and this amplification served to estimate nucleated cell counts. The method was immunoSEQ multiplex PCR; TCRdb's version includes in-frame clones alone and lacks a portion of them. That table furnishes V, J and clone size, whereas the DNA furnished D and trimming. Seen here are about 160,000 clones, 90% to 95% observed once, and the top ten hold around 0.53%. With 4 bases removed from V and 7 bases from J, the gap between germline ends came to 19 bases. The V gene's germline CDR1 is SGHTA and CDR2 FQGNSA. This CDR3 is 15 amino acids long. This chain joins TRBV7-2 and TRBJ1-2, with D possibly TRBD1 on 5 matching bases. The receptor's source is a man in his forties or fifties with acute or convalescent COVID-19. Sequencing input: peripheral blood. The CDR3, as DNA: TGTGCCAGCAGCTCGGGACTCCAAGAGGCCTTTGGCTACACCTTC. This translates into CASSSGLQEAFGYTF.